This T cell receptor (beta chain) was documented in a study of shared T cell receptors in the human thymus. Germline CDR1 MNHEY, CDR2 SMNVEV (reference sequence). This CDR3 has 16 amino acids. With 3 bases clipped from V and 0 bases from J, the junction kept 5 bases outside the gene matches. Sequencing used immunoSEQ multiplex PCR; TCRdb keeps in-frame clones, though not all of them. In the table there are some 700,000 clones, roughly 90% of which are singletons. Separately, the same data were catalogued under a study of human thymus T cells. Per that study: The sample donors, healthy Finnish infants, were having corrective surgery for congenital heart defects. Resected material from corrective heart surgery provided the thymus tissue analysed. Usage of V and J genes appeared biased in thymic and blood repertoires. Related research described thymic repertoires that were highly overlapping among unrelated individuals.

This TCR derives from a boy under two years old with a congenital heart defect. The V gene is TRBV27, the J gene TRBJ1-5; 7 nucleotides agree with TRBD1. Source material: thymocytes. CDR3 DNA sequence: TGTGCCAGCAGTTTGGGGGACAGATCTAGCAATCAGCCCCAGCATTTT. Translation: CASSLGDRSSNQPQHF.